What follows describes a single T cell receptor beta chain. Trimming took 7 bases from V and 8 from J, leaving 18 bases between them. The CDR3 is made up of 14 amino acids. Looked up from germline, CDR1 is LNHDA and CDR2 is SQIVND (reference sequence). This entry is derived from a study of T cell responses to AZD1222 COVID-19 vaccine. Second doses that came at about 4 or about 12 weeks were put together. Produced via immunoSEQ multiplex PCR; TCRdb's table is partial and in-frame only. This table holds 70,000 to 95,000 clones, approximately 90% found once. The chain uses TRBV19 and TRBJ2-1; D remains ambiguous. This TCR was sampled from an adult who received the AZD1222 COVID-19 vaccine. The sequences come from peripheral blood, collected 28 days after the second AZD1222 dose. CDR3 DNA sequence: TGTGCCAGTACCTCCATCCCACAAGGCGATGAGCAGTTCTTC. Amino acid sequence: CASTSIPQGDEQFF.